This entry concerns a single T cell receptor (beta chain). Authors' analysis steps: Reference gene primer amplification gave estimated nucleated cell counts. Profiled with immunoSEQ multiplex PCR; TCRdb holds only in-frame clones, not every one. The V and J calls and clone size were taken over from that table, and D and trimming were inferred from the DNA. This repertoire shows approximately 140,000 clones, 88% found once; its top ten account for about 1.5%. The data stem from a study of blood T cell repertoires in COVID-19. At the level of the study: Material from acute and convalescent COVID-19 was sourced from the United States, Italy and Spain. PBMCs, B-cell-depleted T cells, or T cells provided the cDNA or gDNA that made up the material.

The CDR3 is 15 amino acids. Germline-derived CDR1 and CDR2 are ENHRY and SYGVKD. After removal of 2 bases from V and 7 bases from J, the junction contained 7 bases not matched to a gene. This TCR came from a woman aged 55-70 years with acute or convalescent COVID-19. Sequencing was performed on peripheral blood. V and J are TRBV10-3 and TRBJ1-5; the match to TRBD1 covers 8 bases. This CDR3 reads CAISETTGAPQPQHF. CDR3 coding DNA: TGTGCCATCAGTGAGACGACAGGGGCCCCCCAGCCCCAGCATTTT.